This T cell receptor (beta chain) came from a study of tissue T cells after allogeneic stem cell transplantation. CDR3 length: 18 residues. V dropped 1 base and J dropped 0; count of bases not matched to a gene: 6. Germline CDR1 and CDR2: LGHNA and YSYQKL. Method: immunoSEQ multiplex PCR; TCRdb's copy keeps in-frame clones and lacks some. The repertoire has approximately 45,000 clones, approximately 73% of them found once; the top ten carry 0.5% to 0.6%. Concerning this clone itself: Gene names denote mouse genes. With the read ending 1 residue before the CDR3 end, the germline J gene is used to fill in that end.

The sequencing input was sorted cells pooled from one or two spleens. This TCR was recovered from a pool of C57BL/6 mice in good health. The J gene is TRBJ2-4, the V gene TRBV2; TRBD2 aligns across 11 bases. The DNA read from the CDR3 is TGTGCCAGCAGCCAAGCCCGGGACTGGGGGCTTAGTCAAAACACCTTGTAC. This translates into CASSQARDWGLSQNTLY. The full CDR3 sequence reads CASSQARDWGLSQNTLYF.